A selection of T cell receptor beta chains follows, all from one sample in a study of blood T cell repertoires in COVID-19. Clones were read by immunoSEQ multiplex PCR, and TCRdb kept only the in-frame ones, dropping some. The sample records roughly 200,000 clones, about 86% being singletons. Sequenced: peripheral blood. These receptors were taken from a man in his sixties who had recovered from COVID-19. CDR3s include the opening cysteine and the closing phenylalanine or tryptophan. Each record gives: J gene, clone size, V gene, D gene, CDR3 protein, CDR3 DNA. A D gene is named only where the DNA matches it firmly. Size is stated for part of the rows, as once, few or many counts, or as a class when the clone is expanded.

j_call: TRBJ1-5
clone_size: -
v_call: TRBV19
d_call: TRBD1
cdr3_aa: CASSIGQGADQPQHF
cdr3_nt: TGTGCCAGTAGTATAGGGCAGGGGGCAGATCAGCCCCAGCATTTT

j_call: TRBJ1-1
clone_size: -
v_call: TRBV27
d_call: -
cdr3_aa: CASKNRGWTEAFF
cdr3_nt: TGTGCCAGCAAGAATAGAGGCTGGACTGAAGCTTTCTTT

j_call: TRBJ2-2
clone_size: -
v_call: TRBV18
d_call: TRBD1
cdr3_aa: CASSPPGQGNTGELFF
cdr3_nt: TGTGCCAGCTCACCACCGGGACAGGGGAACACCGGGGAGCTGTTTTTT

j_call: TRBJ2-3
clone_size: -
v_call: TRBV7-3
d_call: TRBD2
cdr3_aa: CASSPLAGGGDTQYF
cdr3_nt: TGTGCCAGCAGCCCTTTAGCGGGAGGCGGTGATACGCAGTATTTT

j_call: TRBJ1-6
clone_size: -
v_call: TRBV2
d_call: TRBD1
cdr3_aa: CASGTGIDSPLHF
cdr3_nt: TGTGCCAGCGGGACAGGGATTGATTCACCCCTCCACTTT

j_call: TRBJ2-7
clone_size: -
v_call: TRBV3-1/TRBV3-2
d_call: TRBD1
cdr3_aa: CASSQVTGATHEQYF
cdr3_nt: TGTGCCAGCAGCCAAGTGACAGGGGCGACCCACGAGCAGTACTTC

j_call: TRBJ2-1
clone_size: -
v_call: TRBV5-1
d_call: -
cdr3_aa: CASSLQGGNHEQFF
cdr3_nt: TGCGCCAGCAGCTTACAGGGAGGGAACCATGAGCAGTTCTTC

j_call: TRBJ1-4
clone_size: -
v_call: TRBV19
d_call: TRBD1
cdr3_aa: CASSISGGLGEKLFF
cdr3_nt: TGTGCCAGTAGTATCTCAGGGGGCTTGGGTGAAAAACTGTTTTTT

j_call: TRBJ1-6
clone_size: -
v_call: TRBV28
d_call: TRBD1
cdr3_aa: CASRPTGTGYSPLHF
cdr3_nt: TGTGCCAGCAGGCCCACCGGGACAGGGTATTCACCCCTCCACTTT

j_call: TRBJ2-1
clone_size: -
v_call: TRBV9
d_call: TRBD2
cdr3_aa: CASSVGGLAGGSGEQFF
cdr3_nt: TGTGCCAGCAGCGTAGGGGGTCTAGCGGGAGGATCAGGTGAGCAGTTCTTC

j_call: TRBJ1-2
clone_size: few
v_call: TRBV6-5
d_call: TRBD1
cdr3_aa: CASSYASQGATYGYTF
cdr3_nt: TGTGCCAGCAGTTATGCGTCACAGGGGGCGACCTATGGCTACACCTTC

j_call: TRBJ1-2
clone_size: -
v_call: TRBV19
d_call: TRBD1
cdr3_aa: CASSRETQGRYGYTF
cdr3_nt: TGTGCCAGTAGTAGGGAGACACAGGGGCGATATGGCTACACCTTC

j_call: TRBJ2-7
clone_size: -
v_call: TRBV28
d_call: -
cdr3_aa: CASSSSQGIGYEQYF
cdr3_nt: TGTGCCAGCAGTTCATCCCAGGGGATAGGGTACGAGCAGTACTTC

j_call: TRBJ2-6
clone_size: once
v_call: TRBV24-1
d_call: -
cdr3_aa: CATSDPTGSGANVLTF
cdr3_nt: TGTGCCACCAGTGACCCCACAGGGTCTGGGGCCAACGTCCTGACTTTC

j_call: TRBJ2-7
clone_size: -
v_call: TRBV5-3
d_call: TRBD2
cdr3_aa: CARSIGRGSSYEQYF
cdr3_nt: TGTGCCAGAAGCATCGGGCGGGGGAGCTCCTACGAGCAGTACTTC

j_call: TRBJ1-3
clone_size: -
v_call: TRBV2
d_call: -
cdr3_aa: CASSDTKNTIYF
cdr3_nt: TGTGCCAGCAGTGATACTAAAAACACCATATATTTT

j_call: TRBJ1-5
clone_size: -
v_call: TRBV5-6
d_call: TRBD1
cdr3_aa: CASSLDRGQPQHF
cdr3_nt: TGTGCCAGCAGCTTGGACAGGGGTCAGCCCCAGCATTTT

j_call: TRBJ1-1
clone_size: -
v_call: TRBV5-1
d_call: TRBD1
cdr3_aa: CASSLGTGIIAEAFF
cdr3_nt: TGCGCCAGCAGCTTGGGGACAGGGATCATCGCTGAAGCTTTCTTT

j_call: TRBJ2-7
clone_size: -
v_call: TRBV5-1
d_call: TRBD1
cdr3_aa: CASRPGQGAIYEQYF
cdr3_nt: TGCGCCAGCAGACCGGGACAGGGGGCAATCTACGAGCAGTACTTC

j_call: TRBJ1-1
clone_size: -
v_call: TRBV18
d_call: TRBD1
cdr3_aa: CASSPLPGTDTEAFF
cdr3_nt: TGTGCCAGCTCACCCCTCCCCGGGACAGACACTGAAGCTTTCTTT

j_call: TRBJ1-5
clone_size: few
v_call: TRBV12-3/TRBV12-4
d_call: -
cdr3_aa: CASIREVGQPQHF
cdr3_nt: TGTGCCAGCATCAGGGAGGTCGGTCAGCCCCAGCATTTT

j_call: TRBJ1-1
clone_size: once
v_call: TRBV7-2
d_call: -
cdr3_aa: CASSLSRGTEAFF
cdr3_nt: TGTGCCAGCAGCTTAAGCAGGGGCACTGAAGCTTTCTTT

j_call: TRBJ2-1
clone_size: -
v_call: TRBV3-1/TRBV3-2
d_call: TRBD2
cdr3_aa: CASSHSGSSYNEQFF
cdr3_nt: TGTGCCAGCAGCCATAGCGGGTCCTCTTACAATGAGCAGTTCTTC

j_call: TRBJ2-1
clone_size: -
v_call: TRBV24-1
d_call: TRBD2
cdr3_aa: CATSGQREGNEQFF
cdr3_nt: TGTGCCACCAGTGGCCAGCGGGAGGGGAATGAGCAGTTCTTC

j_call: TRBJ2-7
clone_size: -
v_call: TRBV5-1
d_call: -
cdr3_aa: CASSLGQWGYEQYF
cdr3_nt: TGCGCCAGCAGCTTGGGACAGTGGGGCTACGAGCAGTACTTC

j_call: TRBJ2-3
clone_size: -
v_call: TRBV5-1
d_call: TRBD1
cdr3_aa: CASSPGGQGFSDTQYF
cdr3_nt: TGCGCCAGCAGCCCGGGGGGACAGGGATTTTCAGATACGCAGTATTTT

j_call: TRBJ1-2
clone_size: -
v_call: TRBV5-6
d_call: -
cdr3_aa: CASSPGVINYGYTF
cdr3_nt: TGTGCCAGCAGCCCGGGGGTGATAAACTATGGCTACACCTTC

j_call: TRBJ2-1
clone_size: -
v_call: TRBV28
d_call: TRBD2
cdr3_aa: CASLYNRLAGGNEQFF
cdr3_nt: TGTGCCAGCCTTTACAATAGACTAGCGGGAGGCAATGAGCAGTTCTTC

j_call: TRBJ2-3
clone_size: few
v_call: TRBV5-1
d_call: -
cdr3_aa: CASSRMTGVLDTQYF
cdr3_nt: TGCGCCAGCAGCAGAATGACAGGAGTTTTAGATACGCAGTATTTT

j_call: TRBJ2-1
clone_size: -
v_call: TRBV10-2
d_call: TRBD1
cdr3_aa: CASSESLGQGAREQFF
cdr3_nt: TGCGCCAGCAGTGAGTCTCTGGGACAGGGGGCGCGGGAGCAGTTCTTC

j_call: TRBJ1-1
clone_size: -
v_call: TRBV23-1
d_call: -
cdr3_aa: CASSQCPSREAFF
cdr3_nt: TGCGCCAGCAGTCAGTGTCCATCACGGGAAGCTTTCTTT

j_call: TRBJ1-5
clone_size: -
v_call: TRBV6-6
d_call: -
cdr3_aa: CASSDSYSNQPQHF
cdr3_nt: TGTGCCAGCAGTGACTCATATAGCAATCAGCCCCAGCATTTT

j_call: TRBJ2-7
clone_size: -
v_call: TRBV7-7
d_call: TRBD1
cdr3_aa: CASSLGQGLGEQYF
cdr3_nt: TGTGCCAGCAGCTTAGGACAGGGCTTAGGGGAGCAGTACTTC

j_call: TRBJ1-6
clone_size: once
v_call: TRBV18
d_call: -
cdr3_aa: CASSLGQLMDSPLHF
cdr3_nt: TGTGCCAGCTCACTCGGACAGCTTATGGATTCACCCCTCCACTTT

j_call: TRBJ2-1
clone_size: -
v_call: TRBV14
d_call: -
cdr3_aa: CASSQRQGGYNEQFF
cdr3_nt: TGTGCCAGCAGCCAAAGACAGGGAGGATACAATGAGCAGTTCTTC

j_call: TRBJ2-2
clone_size: few
v_call: TRBV9
d_call: -
cdr3_aa: CASSPRSGITGELFF
cdr3_nt: TGTGCCAGCAGCCCCCGTAGCGGAATCACCGGGGAGCTGTTTTTT

j_call: TRBJ2-7
clone_size: once
v_call: TRBV5-4
d_call: TRBD1
cdr3_aa: CASSLKGQGYEQYF
cdr3_nt: TGTGCCAGCAGCTTGAAGGGACAGGGTTACGAGCAGTACTTC

j_call: TRBJ2-3
clone_size: -
v_call: TRBV19
d_call: -
cdr3_aa: CASSIAEVTDTQYF
cdr3_nt: TGTGCCAGTAGTATAGCGGAGGTCACAGATACGCAGTATTTT

j_call: TRBJ2-2
clone_size: -
v_call: TRBV19
d_call: -
cdr3_aa: CASRGAENTGELFF
cdr3_nt: TGTGCGAGTAGGGGGGCAGAGAACACCGGGGAGCTGTTTTTT

j_call: TRBJ1-3
clone_size: few
v_call: TRBV5-5
d_call: TRBD1
cdr3_aa: CASSLGPGQGAAGNTIYF
cdr3_nt: TGTGCCAGCAGCTTGGGTCCGGGCCAGGGGGCTGCGGGAAACACCATATATTTT

j_call: TRBJ2-2
clone_size: -
v_call: TRBV4-2
d_call: TRBD2
cdr3_aa: CASSPAGAGGNTGELFF
cdr3_nt: TGTGCCAGCAGCCCCGCGGGAGCGGGGGGAAACACCGGGGAGCTGTTTTTT

j_call: TRBJ2-7
clone_size: -
v_call: TRBV6-5
d_call: -
cdr3_aa: CASSYQGVGDEQYF
cdr3_nt: TGTGCCAGCAGTTATCAAGGAGTGGGAGACGAGCAGTACTTC

j_call: TRBJ2-7
clone_size: -
v_call: TRBV20-1
d_call: TRBD2
cdr3_aa: CSASPSGSYEQYF
cdr3_nt: TGCAGTGCTAGTCCTAGCGGTTCCTACGAGCAGTACTTC

j_call: TRBJ1-5
clone_size: -
v_call: TRBV9
d_call: TRBD1
cdr3_aa: CASSALQGAGQPQHF
cdr3_nt: TGTGCCAGCAGCGCGCTACAGGGGGCCGGGCAGCCCCAGCATTTT